This TCR beta chain was documented in a study of beta chain features in type 1 diabetes. With respect to this clone: Its specificity is unknown.

The germline CDR1 and CDR2 sequences are SGHTA and FQGNSA. The CDR3 contains 15 residues. V dropped 1 base and J dropped 2 bases, with 10 bases sitting between them. Study-level results: Significant though moderate, a shortening of TCRB CDR3s appeared in all four CD4+ subsets of Type 1 diabetes patients.

What was sequenced were expressed TCRB transcripts, since all of the isolated RNA had been reverse transcribed. Produced via immunoSEQ multiplex PCR; TCRdb's table is partial and in-frame only. The sample lists 500,000 to 650,000 clones; under 15% were seen once. The chain couples TRBV7-2 to TRBJ2-3, with a weak D call TRBD2 (6 bases). Sequencing used naive CD4+ T cells from blood. The clonotype was recovered from a man aged 25-45 years with type 1 diabetes. The CDR3 region is CASSLVRGYTDTQYF. The CDR3 DNA reads TGTGCCAGCAGCTTAGTTCGGGGGTACACAGATACGCAGTATTTT.